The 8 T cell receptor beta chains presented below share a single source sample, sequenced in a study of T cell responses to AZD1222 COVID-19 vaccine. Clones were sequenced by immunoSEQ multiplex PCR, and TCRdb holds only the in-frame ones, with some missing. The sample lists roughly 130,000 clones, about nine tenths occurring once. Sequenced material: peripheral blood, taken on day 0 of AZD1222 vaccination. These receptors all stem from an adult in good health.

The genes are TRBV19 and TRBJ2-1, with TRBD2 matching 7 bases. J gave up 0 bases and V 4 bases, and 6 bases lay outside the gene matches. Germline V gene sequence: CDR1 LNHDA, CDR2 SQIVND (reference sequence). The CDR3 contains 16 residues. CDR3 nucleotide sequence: TGTGCCAGTAGTAAGATTAGCGGGCTCTCCTACAATGAGCAGTTCTTC. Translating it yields CASSKISGLSYNEQFF.

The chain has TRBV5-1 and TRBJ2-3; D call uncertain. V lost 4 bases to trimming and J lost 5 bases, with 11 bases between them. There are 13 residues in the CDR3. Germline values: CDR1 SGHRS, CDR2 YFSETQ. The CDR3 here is CASSSTNLDTQYF. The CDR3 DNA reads TGCGCCAGCAGCAGCACTAATTTAGATACGCAGTATTTT.

DNA for the CDR3: TGTGCCAGCAGCCCACTGGGGGGGGCCGGGCGAGCTTTCTTT. Amino acids: CASSPLGGAGRAFF. V usage is TRBV14 and J usage is TRBJ1-1, with a possible D match to TRBD1 (6 bases). V shed 4 bases and J shed 10 bases, with 19 bases lying between them. The CDR3 is made up of 14 amino acids. Germline values: CDR1 SGHDN, CDR2 FVKESK.

CDR3 sequence reads: CASSASLGTPQHF. The CDR3, as DNA: TGTGCCAGCAGCGCGTCCTTGGGGACGCCCCAGCATTTT. This chain links TRBV7-3 with TRBJ1-5; D may be TRBD1 (5 bases). Germline CDR1 is SGHTA and CDR2 is FQGTGA. V dropped 5 bases and J dropped 9 bases, with 14 bases sitting between them. This CDR3 comprises 13 residues. The variable domain in full, completed from reference TRBV7-3 and TRBJ1-5, reads GAGVSQTPSNKVTEKGKYVELRCDPISGHTALYWYRQSLGQGPEFLIYFQGTGAADDSGLPNDRFFAVRPEGSVSTLKIQRTERGDSAVYLCASSASLGTPQHFGDGTRLSIL.

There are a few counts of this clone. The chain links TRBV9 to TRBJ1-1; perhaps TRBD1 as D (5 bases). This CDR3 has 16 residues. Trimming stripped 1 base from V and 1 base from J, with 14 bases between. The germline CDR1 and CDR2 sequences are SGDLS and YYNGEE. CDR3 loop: CASSVLLGHSNTEAFF. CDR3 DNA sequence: TGTGCCAGCAGCGTACTTTTGGGGCATTCGAACACTGAAGCTTTCTTT. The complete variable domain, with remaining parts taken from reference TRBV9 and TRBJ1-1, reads DSGVTQTPKHLITATGQRVTLRCSPRSGDLSVYWYQQSLDQGLQFLIQYYNGEERAKGNILERFSAQQFPDLHSELNLSSLELGDSALYFCASSVLLGHSNTEAFFGQGTRLTVV.

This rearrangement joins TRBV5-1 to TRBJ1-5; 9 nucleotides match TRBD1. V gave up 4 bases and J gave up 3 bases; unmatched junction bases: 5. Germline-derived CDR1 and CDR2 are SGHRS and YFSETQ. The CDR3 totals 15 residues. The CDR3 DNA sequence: TGCGCCAGCAGCCCCGGACAGGGGCCCAATCAGCCCCAGCATTTT. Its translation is CASSPGQGPNQPQHF.

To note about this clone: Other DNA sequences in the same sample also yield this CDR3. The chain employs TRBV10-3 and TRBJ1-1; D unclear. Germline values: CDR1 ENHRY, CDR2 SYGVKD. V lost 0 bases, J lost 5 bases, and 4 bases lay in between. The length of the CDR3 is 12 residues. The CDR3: CAISESVTEAFF. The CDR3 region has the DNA TGTGCCATCAGTGAGTCTGTTACTGAAGCTTTCTTT.

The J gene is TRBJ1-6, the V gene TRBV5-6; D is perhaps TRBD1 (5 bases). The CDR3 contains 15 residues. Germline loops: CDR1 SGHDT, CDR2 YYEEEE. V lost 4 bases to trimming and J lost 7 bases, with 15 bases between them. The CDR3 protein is CASSPAGTGNSPLHF. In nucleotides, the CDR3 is TGTGCCAGCAGCCCGGCCGGGACTGGGAATTCACCCCTCCACTTT.